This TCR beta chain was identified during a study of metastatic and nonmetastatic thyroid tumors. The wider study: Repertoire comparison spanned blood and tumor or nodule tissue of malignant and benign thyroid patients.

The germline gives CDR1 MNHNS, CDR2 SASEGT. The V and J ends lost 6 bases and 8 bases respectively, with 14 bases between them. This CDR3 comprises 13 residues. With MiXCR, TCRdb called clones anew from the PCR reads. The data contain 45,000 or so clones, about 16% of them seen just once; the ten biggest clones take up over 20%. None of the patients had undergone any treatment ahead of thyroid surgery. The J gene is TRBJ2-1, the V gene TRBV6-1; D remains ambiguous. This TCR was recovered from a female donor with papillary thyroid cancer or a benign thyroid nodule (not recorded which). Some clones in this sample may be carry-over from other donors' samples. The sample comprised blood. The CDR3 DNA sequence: TGTGCCAGCAGCGAAATGCTAGGACATGAGCAGTTCTTC. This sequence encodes CASSEMLGHEQFF.